The table lists the clone carrying this T cell receptor (beta chain) with many counts. No antigen is known for it. The data were taken from a study of T-cell reconstitution after alpha-beta-depleted transplantation in children. Preparing the TCRbeta library involved the use of unique molecular identifiers. From the PCR reads, TCRdb called clonotypes with MiXCR, one entry per CDR3 protein. In the table there are around 16,000 distinct CDR3 sequences, about 8% of which are singletons. Broader study findings: The study traced high day-60 TCRbeta diversity in some patients to surviving recipient T cells and thymic progenitors.

Germline V gene lookup returns CDR1 SNHLY and CDR2 FYNNEI. Deletions cut 5 bases from V and 6 bases from J, with 14 bases between. The CDR3 length is 14 residues. This TCR came from a boy under three years old who had a stem cell transplant for Wiskott-Aldrich syndrome, so the T cells may come from the graft donor. Sequencing was performed on PBMCs, mostly from graft donor cells, taken 60 days after TCRalphabeta/CD19-depleted stem cell transplant. This rearrangement joins TRBV2 to TRBJ2-1; D is perhaps TRBD1 (6 bases). CDR3 bases: TGTGCCAGCAGTCGTCGGGACACTGCCAATGAGCAGTTCTTC. Its protein is CASSRRDTANEQFF.